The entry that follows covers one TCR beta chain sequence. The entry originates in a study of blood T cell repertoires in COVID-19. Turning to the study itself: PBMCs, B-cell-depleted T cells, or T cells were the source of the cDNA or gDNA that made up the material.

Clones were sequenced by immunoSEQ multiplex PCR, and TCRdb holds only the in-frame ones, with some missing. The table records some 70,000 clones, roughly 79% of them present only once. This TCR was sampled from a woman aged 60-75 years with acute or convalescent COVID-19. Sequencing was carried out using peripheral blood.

CDR3 amino acids: CASSLEDGRVDGYTF. For the CDR3, the DNA is TGTGCCAGCAGCTTAGAGGATGGCAGGGTAGATGGCTACACCTTC. The chain has TRBV7-2 and TRBJ1-2; TRBD1 is a possible D gene (5 bases). Germline-derived CDR1 and CDR2 are SGHTA and FQGNSA. The CDR3 has 15 amino acids. V was trimmed by 1 base and J by 6 bases, leaving 15 bases between them.